The 7 T cell receptor beta chains below all came from one sample that was sequenced in a study of identical twins. TCRdb redid the calling of the 5' RACE reads with MiXCR, one entry per CDR3 protein. This sample carries roughly 540,000 distinct CDR3 sequences, about 20% of them seen once, and the ten largest clones take about 0.93%. This sample also belongs to another study, concerning T cells expressing NK-cell markers.

Sequenced material: CD4+ T cells sorted from blood. These receptors all come from a woman aged 18-35 years in good health.

The table lists this clonotype with a few counts. The chain employs TRBV5-1 and TRBJ1-5, with D unclear. Trimming shortened V by 4 bases and J by 2 bases, and 22 bases separated the two germline ends. In germline, CDR1 is SGHRS, CDR2 YFSETQ. This CDR3 region has 18 residues. CDR3 residues: CASSNVVGNTRGNQPQHF. The CDR3 nucleotides read TGCGCCAGCAGCAACGTTGTGGGGAATACAAGGGGCAATCAGCCCCAGCATTTT.

This rearrangement joins TRBV6-1 to TRBJ1-2, with 11 bases identical to TRBD1. This CDR3 has 14 amino acids. CDR1 is MNHNS and CDR2 is SASEGT in the germline V gene. J gave up 4 bases and V 5 bases, and 3 bases lay outside the gene matches. CDR3 DNA: TGTGCCAGCAGTCGGGACAGGGGGGGCTATGGCTACACCTTC. It encodes CASSRDRGGYGYTF.

This clonotype was seen a handful of times. The chain couples TRBV10-3 to TRBJ1-3; unclear D gene. V was cut by 9 bases and J by 0 bases, with 9 bases left in between. The length of the CDR3 is 13 residues. Germline V gene sequence: CDR1 ENHRY, CDR2 SYGVKD. The CDR3 loop is CAMRATSGNTIYF. DNA of the CDR3: TGTGCCATGAGGGCCACCTCTGGAAACACCATATATTTT.

The J gene is TRBJ1-2, the V gene TRBV10-3; D is unclear. The CDR3 spans 11 residues. CDR1 and CDR2 from the germline V gene are ENHRY and SYGVKD. The V and J ends lost 3 bases and 8 bases respectively, with 7 bases between them. DNA for the CDR3: TGTGCCATCAGTGATGGACGAGGCTACACCTTC. Residues: CAISDGRGYTF.

The CDR3, as DNA: TGTGCCAGCAGTGACCAAATCTACGAGCAGTACTTC. It is translated as CASSDQIYEQYF. The chain recombines TRBV12-3 or TRBV12-4 with TRBJ2-7; D gene unclear. This CDR3 is 12 amino acids long. V was cut by 5 bases and J by 3 bases, with 8 bases left in between.

The rearrangement links TRBV23-1 to TRBJ2-6; the match to TRBD1 covers 8 bases. TRBV23-1 is identified as an open reading frame with a role that is uncertain. CDR3 length: 18 amino acids. Trimming took 0 bases from V and 0 from J; bases not matched to a gene: 4. This chain's CDR3 is CASSQSDRETSGANVLTF. The CDR3 coding sequence is TGCGCCAGCAGTCAATCGGACAGGGAAACCTCTGGGGCCAACGTCCTGACTTTC.

In this sample, this clonotype turned up once. J is TRBJ2-2 and V is TRBV24-1, with a weak D call TRBD1 (5 bases). V lost 4 bases to trimming and J lost 2 bases, with 10 bases between them. The CDR3 loop spans 15 amino acids. The V gene's germline CDR1 is KGHDR and CDR2 SFDVKD. CDR3 sequence: CATSDPTDNTGELFF. The CDR3 nucleotides read TGTGCCACCAGTGACCCGACAGATAACACCGGGGAGCTGTTTTTT.